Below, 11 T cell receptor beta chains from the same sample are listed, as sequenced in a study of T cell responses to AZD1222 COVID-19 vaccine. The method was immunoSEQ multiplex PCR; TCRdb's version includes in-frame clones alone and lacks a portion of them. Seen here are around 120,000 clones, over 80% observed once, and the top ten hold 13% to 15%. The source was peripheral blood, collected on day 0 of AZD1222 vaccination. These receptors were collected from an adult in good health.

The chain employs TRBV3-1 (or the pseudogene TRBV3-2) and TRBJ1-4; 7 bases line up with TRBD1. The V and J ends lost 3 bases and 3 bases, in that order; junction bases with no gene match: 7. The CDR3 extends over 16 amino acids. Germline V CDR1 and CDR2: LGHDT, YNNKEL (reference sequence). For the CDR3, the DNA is TGTGCCAGCAGCCAGCAACAGGGGATCTCTAATGAAAAACTGTTTTTT. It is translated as CASSQQQGISNEKLFF.

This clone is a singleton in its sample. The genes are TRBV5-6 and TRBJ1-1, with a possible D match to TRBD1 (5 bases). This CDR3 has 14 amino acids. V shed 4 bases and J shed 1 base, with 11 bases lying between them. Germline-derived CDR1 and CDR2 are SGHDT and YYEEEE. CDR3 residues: CASSPGTANTEAFF. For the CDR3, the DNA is TGTGCCAGCAGCCCCGGGACGGCGAACACTGAAGCTTTCTTT.

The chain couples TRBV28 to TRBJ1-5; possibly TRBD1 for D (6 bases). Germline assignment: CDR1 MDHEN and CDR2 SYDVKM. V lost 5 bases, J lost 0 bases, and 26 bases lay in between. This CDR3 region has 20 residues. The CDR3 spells CASSVRQGRGWVNSNQPQHF. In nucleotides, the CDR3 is TGTGCCAGCAGTGTGAGGCAGGGAAGGGGGTGGGTGAATAGCAATCAGCCCCAGCATTTT.

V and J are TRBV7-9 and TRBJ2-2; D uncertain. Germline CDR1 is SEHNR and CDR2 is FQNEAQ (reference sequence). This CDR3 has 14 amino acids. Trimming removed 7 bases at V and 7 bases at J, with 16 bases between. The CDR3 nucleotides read TGTGCCAGCACCAAAACGAGCAACTACGGGGAGCTGTTTTTT. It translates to CASTKTSNYGELFF. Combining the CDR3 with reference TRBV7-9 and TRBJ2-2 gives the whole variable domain DTGVSQNPRHKITKRGQNVTFRCDPISEHNRLYWYRQTLGQGPEFLTYFQNEAQLEKSRLLSDRFSAERPKGSFSTLEIQRTEQGDSAMYLCASTKTSNYGELFFGEGSRLTVL.

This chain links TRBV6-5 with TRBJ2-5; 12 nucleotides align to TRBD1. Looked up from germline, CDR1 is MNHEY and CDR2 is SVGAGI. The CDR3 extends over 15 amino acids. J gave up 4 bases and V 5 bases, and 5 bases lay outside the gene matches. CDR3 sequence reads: CASSPGTGGLETQYF. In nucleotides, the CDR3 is TGTGCCAGCAGTCCAGGGACAGGGGGCTTAGAGACCCAGTACTTC.

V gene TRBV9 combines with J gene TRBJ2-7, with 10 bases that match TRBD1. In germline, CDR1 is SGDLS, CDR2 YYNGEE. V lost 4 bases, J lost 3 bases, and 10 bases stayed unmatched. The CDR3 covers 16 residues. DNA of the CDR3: TGTGCCAGCAGCCCGGGGACAGGGGACAGTCTCTACGAGCAGTACTTC. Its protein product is CASSPGTGDSLYEQYF. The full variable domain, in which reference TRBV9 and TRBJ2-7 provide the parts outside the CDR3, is DSGVTQTPKHLITATGQRVTLRCSPRSGDLSVYWYQQSLDQGLQFLIQYYNGEERAKGNILERFSAQQFPDLHSELNLSSLELGDSALYFCASSPGTGDSLYEQYFGPGTRLTVT.

The chain's CDR3 is CASSLGGGLLWEQFF. The CDR3 nucleotides are TGTGCCAGCAGCTTAGGAGGGGGGCTTCTGTGGGAGCAGTTCTTC. This chain joins TRBV7-8 and TRBJ2-1; D could derive from TRBD1 or TRBD2 (6 bases each). Deletions cut 1 base from V and 10 bases from J, with 17 bases between. This CDR3 spans 15 amino acids. Germline V gene data show CDR1 as SGHVS and CDR2 as FQNEAQ.

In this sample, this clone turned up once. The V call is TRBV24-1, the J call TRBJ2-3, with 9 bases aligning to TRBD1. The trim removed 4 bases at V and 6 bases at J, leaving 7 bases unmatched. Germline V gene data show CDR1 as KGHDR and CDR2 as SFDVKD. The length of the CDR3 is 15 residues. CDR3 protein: CATSETGTGSDTQYF. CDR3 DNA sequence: TGTGCCACCAGTGAAACCGGGACAGGGAGCGATACGCAGTATTTT.

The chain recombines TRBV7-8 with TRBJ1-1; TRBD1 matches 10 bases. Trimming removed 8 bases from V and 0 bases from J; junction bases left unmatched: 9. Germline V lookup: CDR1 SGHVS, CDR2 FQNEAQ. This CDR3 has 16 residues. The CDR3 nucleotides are TGTGCCAGCGTACGCGGACAGGGGGTGTTGAACACTGAAGCTTTCTTT. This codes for CASVRGQGVLNTEAFF.

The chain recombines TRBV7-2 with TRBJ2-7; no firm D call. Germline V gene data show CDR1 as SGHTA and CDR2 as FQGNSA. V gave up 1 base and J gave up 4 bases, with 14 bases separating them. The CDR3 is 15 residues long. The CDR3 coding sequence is TGTGCCAGCAGCTTAGGCGGCAGCTTAAATTACGAGCAGTACTTC. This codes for CASSLGGSLNYEQYF.

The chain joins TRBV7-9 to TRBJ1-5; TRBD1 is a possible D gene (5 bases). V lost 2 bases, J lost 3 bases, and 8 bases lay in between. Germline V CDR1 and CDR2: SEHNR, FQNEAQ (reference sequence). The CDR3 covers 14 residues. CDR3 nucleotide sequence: TGTGCCAGCAGCTTACCAGGGCCCAATCAGCCCCAGCATTTT. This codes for CASSLPGPNQPQHF. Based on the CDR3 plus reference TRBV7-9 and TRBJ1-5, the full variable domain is DTGVSQNPRHKITKRGQNVTFRCDPISEHNRLYWYRQTLGQGPEFLTYFQNEAQLEKSRLLSDRFSAERPKGSFSTLEIQRTEQGDSAMYLCASSLPGPNQPQHFGDGTRLSIL.